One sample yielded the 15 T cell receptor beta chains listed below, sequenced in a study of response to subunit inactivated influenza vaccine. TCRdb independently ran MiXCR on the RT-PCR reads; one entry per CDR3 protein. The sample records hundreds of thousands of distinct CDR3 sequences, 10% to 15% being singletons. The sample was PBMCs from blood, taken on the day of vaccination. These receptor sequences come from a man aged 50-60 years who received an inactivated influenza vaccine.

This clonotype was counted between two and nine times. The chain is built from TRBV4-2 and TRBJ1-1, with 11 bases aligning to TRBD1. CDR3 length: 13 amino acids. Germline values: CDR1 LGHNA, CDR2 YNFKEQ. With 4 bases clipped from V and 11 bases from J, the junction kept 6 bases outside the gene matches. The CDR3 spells CASSLGQGAHAFF. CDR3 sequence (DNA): TGTGCCAGCAGCCTCGGACAGGGGGCGCATGCTTTCTTT.

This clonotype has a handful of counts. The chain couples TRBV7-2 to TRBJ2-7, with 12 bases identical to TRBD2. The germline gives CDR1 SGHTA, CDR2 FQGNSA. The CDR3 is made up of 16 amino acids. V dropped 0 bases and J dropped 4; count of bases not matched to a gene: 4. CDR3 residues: CASSLAILAGGYEQYF. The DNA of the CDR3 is TGTGCCAGCAGCTTAGCGATACTAGCGGGAGGATACGAGCAGTACTTC.

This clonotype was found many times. Here the CDR3 reads CASTGTGGEQYF. CDR3 coding DNA: TGTGCCAGCACCGGGACAGGCGGGGAGCAGTACTTC. This rearrangement joins TRBV10-3 to TRBJ2-7, with 8 bases aligning to TRBD1. Trimming took 10 bases from V and 7 from J; bases not matched to a gene: 9. This CDR3 contains 12 residues. Germline V gene data show CDR1 as ENHRY and CDR2 as SYGVKD.

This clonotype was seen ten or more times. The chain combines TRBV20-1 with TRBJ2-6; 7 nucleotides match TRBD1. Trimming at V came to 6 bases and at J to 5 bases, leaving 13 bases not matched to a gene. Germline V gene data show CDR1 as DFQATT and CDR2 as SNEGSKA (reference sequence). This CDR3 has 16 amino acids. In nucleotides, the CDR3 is TGCAGTGCCATCGACAGGGAAAGGCGATGGGCCAACGTCCTGACTTTC. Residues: CSAIDRERRWANVLTF.

The CDR3, as DNA: TGTGCCAGCAGGAAACATAAAACAGGGGTCTGGAATGAGCAGTTCTTC. It specifies CASRKHKTGVWNEQFF. The gene calls are TRBV2 and TRBJ2-1; 7 bases map to TRBD1. Trimming at V came to 6 bases and at J to 7 bases, leaving 15 bases not matched to a gene. The germline gives CDR1 SNHLY, CDR2 FYNNEI. The CDR3 contains 16 residues.

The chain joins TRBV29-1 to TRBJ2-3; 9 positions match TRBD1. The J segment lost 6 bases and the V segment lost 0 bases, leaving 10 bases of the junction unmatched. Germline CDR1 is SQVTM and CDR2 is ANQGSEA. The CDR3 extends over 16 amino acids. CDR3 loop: CSVEDSRTGAWDTQYF. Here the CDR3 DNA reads TGCAGCGTTGAAGATTCTCGGACAGGGGCATGGGATACGCAGTATTTT.

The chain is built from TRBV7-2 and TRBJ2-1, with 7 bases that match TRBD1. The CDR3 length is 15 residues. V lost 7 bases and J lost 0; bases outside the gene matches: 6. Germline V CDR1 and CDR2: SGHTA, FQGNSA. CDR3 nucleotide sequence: TGTGCCAGCAACCCACAGGGGAGCTCCTACAATGAGCAGTTCTTC. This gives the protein CASNPQGSSYNEQFF.

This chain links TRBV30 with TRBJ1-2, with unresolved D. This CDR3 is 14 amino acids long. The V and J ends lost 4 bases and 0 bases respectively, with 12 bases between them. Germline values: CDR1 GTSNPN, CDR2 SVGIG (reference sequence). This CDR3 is CAWTTIIPNYGYTF. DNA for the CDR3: TGTGCCTGGACGACGATAATCCCTAACTATGGCTACACCTTC.

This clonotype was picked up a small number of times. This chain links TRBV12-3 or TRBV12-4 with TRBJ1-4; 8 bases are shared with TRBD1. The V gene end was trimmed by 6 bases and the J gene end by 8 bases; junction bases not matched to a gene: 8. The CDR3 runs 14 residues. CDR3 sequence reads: CASRDRARGEKLFF. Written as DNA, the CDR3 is TGTGCCAGCAGGGACAGGGCGCGGGGAGAAAAACTGTTTTTT.

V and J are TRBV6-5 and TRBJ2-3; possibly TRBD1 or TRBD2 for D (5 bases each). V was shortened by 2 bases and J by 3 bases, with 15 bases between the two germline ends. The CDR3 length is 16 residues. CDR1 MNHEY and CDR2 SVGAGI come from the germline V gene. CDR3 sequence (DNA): TGTGCCAGCAGTTACGGTCCAGGGAGTAGGACAGATACGCAGTATTTT. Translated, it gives CASSYGPGSRTDTQYF.

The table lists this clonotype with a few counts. CDR3 protein: CASSRRAGADNEQFF. In DNA, the CDR3 is TGTGCCAGCAGTCGTAGAGCGGGGGCGGACAATGAGCAGTTCTTC. The rearrangement uses TRBV28 and TRBJ2-1, with 8 bases aligning to TRBD2. This CDR3 is built from 15 residues. Trimming took 5 bases from V and 5 from J; bases not matched to a gene: 8. Germline lookup yields CDR1 MDHEN and CDR2 SYDVKM.

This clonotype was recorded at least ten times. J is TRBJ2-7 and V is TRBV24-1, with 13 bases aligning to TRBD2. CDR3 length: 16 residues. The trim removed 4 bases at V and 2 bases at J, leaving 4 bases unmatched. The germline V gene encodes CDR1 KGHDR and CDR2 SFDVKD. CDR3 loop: CATSETGTSGTYEQYF. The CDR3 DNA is TGTGCCACCAGTGAAACTGGGACTAGCGGGACCTACGAGCAGTACTTC.

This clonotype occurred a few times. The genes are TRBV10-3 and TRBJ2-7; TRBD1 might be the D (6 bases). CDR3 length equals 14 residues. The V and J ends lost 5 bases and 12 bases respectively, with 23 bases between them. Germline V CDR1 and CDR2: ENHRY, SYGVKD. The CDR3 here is CAISTTGNGSPVYF. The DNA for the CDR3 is TGTGCCATCAGTACCACAGGGAACGGCAGCCCCGTGTACTTC.

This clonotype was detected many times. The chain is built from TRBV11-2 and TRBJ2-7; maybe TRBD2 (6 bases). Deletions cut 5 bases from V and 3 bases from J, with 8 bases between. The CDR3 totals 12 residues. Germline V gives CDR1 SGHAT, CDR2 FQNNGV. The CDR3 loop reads CASSGGNYEQYF. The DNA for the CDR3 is TGTGCCAGCAGCGGAGGGAACTACGAGCAGTACTTC.

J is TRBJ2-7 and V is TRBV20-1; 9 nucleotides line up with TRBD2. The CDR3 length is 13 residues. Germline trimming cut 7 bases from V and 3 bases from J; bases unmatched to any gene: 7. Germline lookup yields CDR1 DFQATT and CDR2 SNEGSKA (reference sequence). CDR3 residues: CSGALAGDYEQYF. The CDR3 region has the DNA TGCAGTGGTGCACTAGCGGGCGACTACGAGCAGTACTTC.